These 11 T cell receptor beta chains share one sample of origin, sequenced in a study of long-term antiretroviral therapy in people with HIV. Sequencing relied on immunoSEQ assay v3.0, run at survey level. Generated by immunoSEQ multiplex PCR, the TCRdb table keeps only in-frame clones and is missing some. Among 26,000 or so clones listed, more than 75% were seen once. The material sequenced was unsorted PBMCs, taken 2 years after starting antiretroviral therapy. The origin of the receptors is a man aged 45-65 years with HIV.

This clone was counted a few times. The chain carries TRBV7-6 and TRBJ1-2, with D unresolved. V was trimmed by 4 bases and J by 4 bases, leaving 7 bases between them. CDR3 length: 12 amino acids. Germline V lookup: CDR1 SGHVS, CDR2 FNYEAQ. CDR3 sequence reads: CASSSDGYGYTF. CDR3 bases: TGTGCCAGCAGCTCGGACGGCTATGGCTACACCTTC.

The CDR3 sequence: CASSTGGHEQYF. The DNA of the CDR3 is TGTGCCAGCAGTACAGGGGGCCACGAGCAGTACTTC. The V and J genes are TRBV28 and TRBJ2-7, with 9 bases matching TRBD1. Germline values: CDR1 MDHEN, CDR2 SYDVKM. Trimming took 5 bases from V and 5 from J; bases not matched to a gene: 1. The CDR3 sequence is 12 residues long. The full variable domain, with the rest looked up from reference TRBV28 and TRBJ2-7, is DVKVTQSSRYLVKRTGEKVFLECVQDMDHENMFWYRQDPGLGLRLIYFSYDVKMKEKGDIPEGYSVSREKKERFSLILESASTNQTSMYLCASSTGGHEQYFGPGTRLTVT.

The chain combines TRBV6-6 with TRBJ1-4; D uncertain. Germline CDR1 reads MNHNY; CDR2 reads SVGAGI (reference sequence). Trimming stripped 0 bases from V and 8 bases from J, with 7 bases between. The CDR3 totals 13 residues. CDR3 amino acids: CASSYSRGEKLFF. CDR3 in DNA: TGTGCCAGCAGTTACTCTCGGGGAGAAAAACTGTTTTTT.

V is TRBV27 and J is TRBJ2-3; D may be TRBD2 (6 bases). This CDR3 has 14 amino acids. Germline V lookup: CDR1 MNHEY, CDR2 SMNVEV (reference sequence). V lost 5 bases to trimming and J lost 4 bases, with 13 bases between them. The CDR3 loop reads CASSRLSSADTQYF. For the CDR3, the DNA is TGTGCCAGCAGTCGACTCTCTAGCGCAGATACGCAGTATTTT.

V usage is TRBV12-5 and J usage is TRBJ1-3; unclear D gene. Per the germline V gene, CDR1 is LGHNT and CDR2 is FRNRAP. Trimming took 1 base from V and 6 from J, leaving 4 bases between them. The CDR3 has 12 residues. DNA of the CDR3: TGTGCTAGTGGTTTGGACCAAAACACCATATATTTT. Amino acid sequence: CASGLDQNTIYF.

The rearrangement uses TRBV5-1 and TRBJ2-2; 8 nucleotides line up with TRBD1. Trimming cost V 3 bases and J 6 bases; bases outside gene matches: 7. Germline CDR1 is SGHRS and CDR2 is YFSETQ. The CDR3 covers 15 residues. CDR3 loop: CASSYLGQGAGELFF. The CDR3 DNA sequence: TGCGCCAGCAGCTATCTCGGACAGGGAGCCGGGGAGCTGTTTTTT.

The V gene is TRBV5-5, the J gene TRBJ2-7; D unresolved. This CDR3 comprises 12 residues. CDR1 is SGHKS, CDR2 YYEKEE, per germline (reference sequence). Trimming took off 4 bases at V and 1 base at J, with 6 bases between the two ends. The CDR3 reads CASSGPSYEQYF. The DNA for the CDR3 is TGTGCCAGCAGCGGGCCTTCCTACGAGCAGTACTTC.

The gene calls are TRBV6-6 and TRBJ1-3, with unresolved D. CDR1 is MNHNY and CDR2 is SVGAGI in the germline V gene (reference sequence). This CDR3 has 16 amino acids. V lost 3 bases to trimming and J lost 0 bases, with 12 bases between them. In nucleotides, the CDR3 is TGTGCCAGCAGTTATCGGTCGCCGGGCTCTGGAAACACCATATATTTT. It translates to CASSYRSPGSGNTIYF.

The chain employs TRBV2 and TRBJ2-2, with D hard to call. Trimming removed 3 bases at V and 6 bases at J, with 8 bases between. Germline assignment: CDR1 SNHLY and CDR2 FYNNEI. This CDR3 has 13 residues. DNA for the CDR3: TGTGCCAGCAGTGACAGGATGGCCGGGGAGCTGTTTTTT. This encodes CASSDRMAGELFF.

This chain connects TRBV27 to TRBJ1-6, with D tentatively TRBD1 (6 bases). The germline V and J ends were trimmed by 4 bases and 4 bases, with 17 bases remaining between them. Germline V gene data show CDR1 as MNHEY and CDR2 as SMNVEV (reference sequence). The CDR3 extends over 17 amino acids. CDR3 residues: CASSSTQTGKYNSPLHF. Written as DNA, the CDR3 is TGTGCCAGCAGTTCAACACAAACAGGGAAGTATAATTCACCCCTCCACTTT.

This chain links TRBV28 with TRBJ1-1; D is perhaps TRBD1 (5 bases). The germline V gene has CDR1 MDHEN and CDR2 SYDVKM. The V end was cut by 5 bases, the J end by 0 bases, with 10 bases between. The CDR3 contains 14 residues. CDR3 protein: CASSGTGLNTEAFF. As DNA, the CDR3 is TGTGCCAGCAGTGGGACGGGCCTGAACACTGAAGCTTTCTTT.